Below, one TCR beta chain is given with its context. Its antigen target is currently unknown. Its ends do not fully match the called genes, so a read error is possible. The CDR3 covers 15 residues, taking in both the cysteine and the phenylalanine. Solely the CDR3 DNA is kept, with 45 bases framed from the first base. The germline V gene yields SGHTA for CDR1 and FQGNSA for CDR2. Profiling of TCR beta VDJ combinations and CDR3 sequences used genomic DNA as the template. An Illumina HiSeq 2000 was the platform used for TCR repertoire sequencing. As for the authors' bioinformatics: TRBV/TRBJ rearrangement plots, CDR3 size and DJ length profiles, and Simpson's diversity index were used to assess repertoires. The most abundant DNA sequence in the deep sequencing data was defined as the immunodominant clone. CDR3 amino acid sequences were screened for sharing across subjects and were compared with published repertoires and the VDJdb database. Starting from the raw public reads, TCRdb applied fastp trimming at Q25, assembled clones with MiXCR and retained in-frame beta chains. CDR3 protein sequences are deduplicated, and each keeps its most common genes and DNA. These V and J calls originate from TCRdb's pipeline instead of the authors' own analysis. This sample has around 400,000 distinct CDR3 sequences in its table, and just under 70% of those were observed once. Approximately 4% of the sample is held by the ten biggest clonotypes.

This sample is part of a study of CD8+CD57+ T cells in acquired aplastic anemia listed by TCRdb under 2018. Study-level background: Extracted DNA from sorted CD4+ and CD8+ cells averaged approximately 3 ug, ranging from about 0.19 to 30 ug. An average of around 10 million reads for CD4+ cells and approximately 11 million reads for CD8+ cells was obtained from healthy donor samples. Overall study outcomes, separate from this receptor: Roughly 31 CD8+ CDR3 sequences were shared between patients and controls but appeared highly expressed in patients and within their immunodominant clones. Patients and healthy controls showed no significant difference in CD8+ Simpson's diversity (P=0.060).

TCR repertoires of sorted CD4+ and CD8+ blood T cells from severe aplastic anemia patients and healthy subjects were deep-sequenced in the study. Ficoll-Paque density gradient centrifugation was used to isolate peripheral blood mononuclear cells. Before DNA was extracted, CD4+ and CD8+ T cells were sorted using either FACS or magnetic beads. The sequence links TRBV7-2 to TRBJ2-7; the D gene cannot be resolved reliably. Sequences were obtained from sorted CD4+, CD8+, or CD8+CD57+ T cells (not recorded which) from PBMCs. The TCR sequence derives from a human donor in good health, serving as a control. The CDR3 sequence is CATSPTRPSSYEQYF. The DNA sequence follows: TGCGCCACCAGCCCCACAAGGCCGTCCTCCTACGAGCAGTACTTC.